Below, 31 T cell receptor beta chains from the same sample are listed, as sequenced in a study of blood T cell repertoires in COVID-19. Data came from immunoSEQ multiplex PCR; TCRdb stores just in-frame clones and leaves some out. The sample records roughly 220,000 clones, roughly nine tenths being singletons. Sequencing was done on a sample of peripheral blood. The source is a woman aged 50 to 60 with COVID-19, enrolled during active disease.

The chain combines TRBV11-2 with TRBJ2-1; D is ambiguous. V was trimmed by 4 bases and J by 8 bases, leaving 21 bases between them. Germline V lookup: CDR1 SGHAT, CDR2 FQNNGV. The CDR3 extends over 16 amino acids. CDR3 bases: TGTGCCAGCAGCTCCCCCCCGACGGGTGCCTTCGATGAGCAGTTCTTC. The encoded protein is CASSSPPTGAFDEQFF.

V gene TRBV7-8 combines with J gene TRBJ2-2; tentative D call: TRBD1 (6 bases). The germline gives CDR1 SGHVS, CDR2 FQNEAQ. The CDR3 loop spans 16 amino acids. V was trimmed by 3 bases and J by 4 bases, leaving 15 bases between them. CDR3 sequence reads: CASSFSLGGPTGELFF. CDR3 sequence (DNA): TGTGCCAGCAGCTTCTCCTTAGGGGGACCCACCGGGGAGCTGTTTTTT.

This rearrangement joins TRBV4-3 to TRBJ2-2; no clear D. V lost 1 base to trimming and J lost 3 bases, with 6 bases between them. Germline values: CDR1 LGHNA, CDR2 YSLEER. CDR3 length: 14 residues. CDR3 sequence: CASSQGLYTGELFF. CDR3 DNA: TGCGCCAGCAGCCAAGGGCTCTACACCGGGGAGCTGTTTTTT.

In nucleotides, the CDR3 is TGTGCCAGCAGCTTCCACTCTGGAAACACCATATATTTT. It codes for CASSFHSGNTIYF. This chain links TRBV13 with TRBJ1-3; D remains unclear. The CDR3 has 13 residues. Germline CDR1 reads PRHDT; CDR2 reads FYEKMQ (reference sequence). The V and J ends lost 3 bases and 0 bases respectively, with 3 bases between them.

V and J are TRBV10-2 and TRBJ1-1; 7 positions agree with TRBD1. The CDR3 totals 14 residues. Germline CDR1 and CDR2: WSHSY and SAAADI. The V gene end was trimmed by 6 bases and the J gene end by 2 bases; junction bases not matched to a gene: 6. The CDR3 DNA is TGCGCCAGCAGGGGGGGACAGTTAAACACTGAAGCTTTCTTT. Amino acids: CASRGGQLNTEAFF.

The J gene is TRBJ1-4, the V gene TRBV9; 11 bases align to TRBD1. V trimming: 4 bases; J trimming: 7 bases; junction bases outside the gene matches: 3. CDR1 is SGDLS and CDR2 is YYNGEE in the germline V gene. The CDR3 has 14 residues. The CDR3 sequence is CASSPGTGGEKLFF. CDR3 coding DNA: TGTGCCAGCAGCCCCGGGACAGGGGGTGAAAAACTGTTTTTT.

V usage is TRBV7-6 and J usage is TRBJ1-1; 7 bases fit TRBD1. The germline CDR1 and CDR2 sequences are SGHVS and FNYEAQ. Trimming took 5 bases from V and 2 from J; bases not matched to a gene: 14. The CDR3 has 17 amino acids. CDR3 nucleotide sequence: TGTGCCAGCAGCCCACCCTGGACAGGTAGAGTTAACACTGAAGCTTTCTTT. It codes for CASSPPWTGRVNTEAFF.

For the CDR3, the DNA is TGTGCCAGCAGCTTGGACAACCACCAAGAGACCCAGTACTTC. It yields the protein CASSLDNHQETQYF. The V call is TRBV5-4, the J call TRBJ2-5; D remains unclear. There are 14 residues in the CDR3. Germline-derived CDR1 and CDR2 are SGHNT and YYREEE (reference sequence). Trimming pared 0 bases from V and 0 bases from J, leaving 6 bases between.

This clone was seen once. This chain connects TRBV13 to TRBJ1-3; 7 positions match TRBD1. The CDR3 runs to 16 residues. Trimming removed 5 bases from V and 0 bases from J; junction bases left unmatched: 7. The V gene's germline CDR1 is PRHDT and CDR2 FYEKMQ (reference sequence). The chain's CDR3 is CASSTNRGFSGNTIYF. In DNA, the CDR3 is TGTGCCAGCAGCACAAACAGGGGCTTCTCTGGAAACACCATATATTTT. The full variable domain, in which reference TRBV13 and TRBJ1-3 provide the parts outside the CDR3, is AAGVIQSPRHLIKEKRETATLKCYPIPRHDTVYWYQQGPGQDPQFLISFYEKMQSDKGSIPDRFSAQQFSDYHSELNMSSLELGDSALYFCASSTNRGFSGNTIYFGEGSWLTVV.

The chain joins TRBV28 to TRBJ1-6; D uncertain. Trimming left V 2 bases short and J 5 bases short, with 10 bases between. The CDR3 has 15 residues. Germline assignment: CDR1 MDHEN and CDR2 SYDVKM. The DNA of the CDR3 is TGTGCCAGCAGTTTAGGTAGGAGTCATAATTCACCCCTCCACTTT. It specifies CASSLGRSHNSPLHF.

CDR3: CASSKRQYYEQYV. CDR3 DNA: TGTGCCAGCAGCAAGAGACAGTACTACGAGCAGTACGTC. The chain carries TRBV21-1 and TRBJ2-7; the D call in the table, TRBD1, was not verified against the DNA. TRBV21-1 is a pseudogene. The CDR3 contains 13 residues.

The chain is built from TRBV2 and TRBJ1-2; 7 nucleotides line up with TRBD1. The germline V gene encodes CDR1 SNHLY and CDR2 FYNNEI. CDR3 length: 12 amino acids. For the CDR3, the DNA is TGTGAGGGGACAGCAGTTAACTATGGCTACACCTTC. This gives the protein CEGTAVNYGYTF.

Concerning this clone: No DNA is shown, since the ends of the CDR3 on it are uncertain; the CDR3 is the one TCRdb lists. This chain links TRBV27 with TRBJ1-2; the table names TRBD1, a call not compared with the DNA. Germline values: CDR1 MNHEY, CDR2 SMNVEV (reference sequence). From its first to its last residue, the CDR3 has 13 amino acids. The CDR3 region is CASSFGQGAGNTF.

This rearrangement joins TRBV4-1 to TRBJ1-2; 8 nucleotides agree with TRBD1. The length of the CDR3 is 13 residues. V gave up 2 bases and J gave up 7 bases; unmatched junction bases: 3. Per germline, CDR1 MGHRA and CDR2 YSYEKL. CDR3 nucleotide sequence: TGCGCCAGCAGCCAAATTCAGGGGGCTGGCTACACCTTC. It codes for CASSQIQGAGYTF.

The chain combines TRBV11-2 with TRBJ1-6, with TRBD1 matching 8 bases. Trimming cost V 3 bases and J 10 bases; bases outside gene matches: 8. The CDR3 is 15 amino acids. Germline V lookup: CDR1 SGHAT, CDR2 FQNNGV. Here the CDR3 reads CASSFSTGEGSPLHF. As DNA, the CDR3 is TGTGCCAGCAGCTTCTCGACAGGGGAAGGATCACCCCTCCACTTT. Full variable domain (outside the CDR3, taken from reference TRBV11-2 and TRBJ1-6): EAGVAQSPRYKIIEKRQSVAFWCNPISGHATLYWYQQILGQGPKLLIQFQNNGVVDDSQLPKDRFSAERLKGVDSTLKIQPAKLEDSAVYLCASSFSTGEGSPLHFGNGTRLTVT.

The chain combines TRBV19 with TRBJ1-2, with 8 positions matching TRBD1. CDR3 length: 14 amino acids. With 3 bases clipped from V and 2 bases from J, the junction kept 2 bases outside the gene matches. From germline, CDR1 is LNHDA and CDR2 SQIVND (reference sequence). This CDR3 reads CASSIGTGNYGYTF. In nucleotides, the CDR3 is TGTGCCAGTAGTATCGGGACAGGAAACTATGGCTACACCTTC.

The chain is built from TRBV3-1 (or the pseudogene TRBV3-2) and TRBJ2-2, with D maybe TRBD2 (5 bases). Trimming cost V 2 bases and J 7 bases, with 11 bases left between them. The length of the CDR3 is 14 residues. Germline V gene sequence: CDR1 LGHDT, CDR2 YNNKEL (reference sequence). CDR3 residues: CASSQRRKSGELFF. DNA for the CDR3: TGTGCCAGCAGCCAACGGAGGAAGAGCGGGGAGCTGTTTTTT.

This clone was counted a few times. The V and J genes are TRBV4-1 and TRBJ1-6; D remains ambiguous. V lost 3 bases to trimming and J lost 0 bases, with 9 bases between them. This CDR3 comprises 16 residues. CDR1 is MGHRA and CDR2 is YSYEKL in the germline V gene. CDR3 loop: CASSQVESSYNSPLHF. The DNA of the CDR3 is TGCGCCAGCAGCCAGGTAGAGAGCTCCTATAATTCACCCCTCCACTTT.

The chain has TRBV24-1 and TRBJ2-7; 8 bases agree with TRBD1. The trim removed 7 bases at V and 5 bases at J, leaving 6 bases unmatched. This CDR3 has 13 residues. CDR1 is KGHDR and CDR2 is SFDVKD in the germline V gene. CDR3 DNA sequence: TGTGCCACCAGAGGGACAGGCATCGACGAGCAGTACGTC. This gives the protein CATRGTGIDEQYV.

The V and J genes are TRBV27 and TRBJ1-2, with unresolved D. Germline V gene lookup returns CDR1 MNHEY and CDR2 SMNVEV (reference sequence). The CDR3 has 16 amino acids. V was clipped by 2 bases and J by 2 bases, with 15 bases between them. The CDR3 is CASSLNPGTTNYGYTF. DNA for the CDR3: TGTGCCAGCAGTTTAAATCCGGGAACCACGAACTATGGCTACACCTTC.

The chain carries TRBV9 and TRBJ2-5, with 10 nucleotides matching TRBD2. The CDR3 sequence is 17 residues long. The V and J ends lost 0 bases and 3 bases, in that order; junction bases with no gene match: 8. Germline V lookup: CDR1 SGDLS, CDR2 YYNGEE. DNA of the CDR3: TGTGCCAGCAGCGTAGACCCAGCGGGGGGGCCGAAAGAGACCCAGTACTTC. This encodes CASSVDPAGGPKETQYF.

The chain combines TRBV19 with TRBJ2-6, with TRBD1 matching over 11 bases. The junction had 8 bases not matched to a gene; V was cut back by 6 bases and J by 4 bases. Per germline, CDR1 LNHDA and CDR2 SQIVND (reference sequence). The CDR3 covers 17 residues. CDR3 DNA: TGTGCCAGTAGACTGGGGACAGGGGGAGCAGGGGCCAACGTCCTGACTTTC. This encodes CASRLGTGGAGANVLTF.

This clone has a single count. The V and J genes are TRBV5-6 and TRBJ1-1, with D perhaps TRBD1 (5 bases). In germline, CDR1 is SGHDT, CDR2 YYEEEE. The CDR3 is made up of 15 amino acids. V was cut by 1 base and J by 5 bases, with 15 bases left in between. The CDR3 here is CASSLYAGSGTEAFF. CDR3 nucleotide sequence: TGTGCCAGCAGCTTGTATGCAGGGTCCGGAACTGAAGCTTTCTTT.

The DNA for the CDR3 is TGTGCCAGCAGCTTAGTAGGCACAGATACGCAGTATTTT. Its translation: CASSLVGTDTQYF. The chain uses TRBV7-8 and TRBJ2-3, with D hard to call. V lost 1 base, J lost 1 base, and 3 bases lay in between. CDR1 SGHVS and CDR2 FQNEAQ come from the germline V gene. There are 13 residues in the CDR3.

This clone was observed a single time. The DNA of the CDR3 is TGTGCCTACGGGGGAAATGGCTACACCTTC. Its protein product is CAYGGNGYTF. The chain has TRBV30 and TRBJ1-2; possibly TRBD1 for D (5 bases). The CDR3 is 10 residues long. V lost 7 bases to trimming and J lost 6 bases, with 9 bases between them. Germline lookup yields CDR1 GTSNPN and CDR2 SVGIG (reference sequence). Full variable domain (remainder filled in from reference TRBV30 and TRBJ1-2): SQTIHQWPATLVQPVGSPLSLECTVEGTSNPNLYWYRQAAGRGLQLLFYSVGIGQISSEVPQNLSASRPQDRQFILSSKKLLLSDSGFYLCAYGGNGYTFGSGTRLTVV.

This clone was detected once. The gene calls are TRBV6-6 and TRBJ1-1; 7 nucleotides match TRBD1. The CDR3 is 12 residues long. J lost 8 bases, V lost 2 bases, and 2 bases had no gene match. The V gene's germline CDR1 is MNHNY and CDR2 SVGAGI (reference sequence). The CDR3 loop reads CASSYATGEAFF. CDR3 nucleotides: TGTGCCAGCAGTTACGCGACAGGGGAAGCTTTCTTT.

V usage is TRBV6-6 and J usage is TRBJ1-5; 7 bases are a match to TRBD1. Germline V gene lookup returns CDR1 MNHNY and CDR2 SVGAGI (reference sequence). This CDR3 is 17 amino acids long. The V segment lost 5 bases and the J segment 2 bases; nucleotides outside the gene matches: 12. CDR3 DNA sequence: TGTGCCAGCAGTCACCCGGACAGGAGAGGGGGCAATCAGCCCCAGCATTTT. Encoded protein: CASSHPDRRGGNQPQHF.

V is TRBV27 and J is TRBJ2-3; tentative D call: TRBD1 (5 bases). Germline assignment: CDR1 MNHEY and CDR2 SMNVEV (reference sequence). The CDR3 consists of 14 residues. V shed 6 bases and J shed 3 bases, with 13 bases lying between them. CDR3 sequence: CASRKGIGTDTQYF. The CDR3 nucleotides read TGTGCCAGCAGGAAGGGGATAGGGACAGATACGCAGTATTTT.

The chain couples TRBV6-5 to TRBJ2-7; maybe TRBD1 (5 bases). Germline loops: CDR1 MNHEY, CDR2 SVGAGI. Deletions cut 6 bases from V and 3 bases from J, with 15 bases between. The CDR3 sequence is 14 residues long. CDR3 residues: CASRPTENFYEQYF. DNA for the CDR3: TGTGCCAGCAGACCGACAGAGAATTTCTACGAGCAGTACTTC.

The table lists this clone with a count of one. V gene TRBV28 combines with J gene TRBJ2-7; D remains ambiguous. CDR3 length: 12 residues. Trimming pared 2 bases from V and 3 bases from J, leaving 5 bases between. The V gene's germline CDR1 is MDHEN and CDR2 SYDVKM. The CDR3 loop is CASSLDIYEQYF. In nucleotides, the CDR3 is TGTGCCAGCAGTTTAGACATCTACGAGCAGTACTTC.

This chain links TRBV14 with TRBJ2-7; TRBD2 aligns across 8 bases. The V gene's germline CDR1 is SGHDN and CDR2 FVKESK. The trim removed 5 bases at V and 9 bases at J, leaving 12 bases unmatched. This CDR3 is 14 amino acids long. The CDR3 sequence is CASSKESGAGGQYV. CDR3 nucleotides: TGTGCCAGCAGCAAGGAGAGTGGGGCGGGAGGGCAGTACGTC.